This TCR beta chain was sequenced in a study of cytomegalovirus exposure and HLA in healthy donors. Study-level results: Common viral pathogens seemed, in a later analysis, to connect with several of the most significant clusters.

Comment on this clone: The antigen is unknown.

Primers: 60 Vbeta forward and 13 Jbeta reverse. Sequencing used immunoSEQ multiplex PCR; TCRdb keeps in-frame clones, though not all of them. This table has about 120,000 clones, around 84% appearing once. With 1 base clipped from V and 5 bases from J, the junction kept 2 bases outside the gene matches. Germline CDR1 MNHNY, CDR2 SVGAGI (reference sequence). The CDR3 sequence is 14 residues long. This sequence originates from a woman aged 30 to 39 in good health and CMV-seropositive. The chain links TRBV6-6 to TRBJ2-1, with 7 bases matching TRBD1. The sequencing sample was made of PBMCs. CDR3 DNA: TGTGCCAGCAGTTACTTCGGGACAGACAATGAGCAGTTCTTC. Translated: CASSYFGTDNEQFF.